Listed below are T cell receptor beta chains from one sample, sequenced in a study of T cell changes during pregnancy in multiple sclerosis. TCRdb's copy holds only in-frame clones and misses some; the assay was immunoSEQ multiplex PCR. The repertoire includes about 57,000 clones, approximately 90% of them detected once, and about 3.8% sits in the top ten. This specimen was peripheral blood, taken after pregnancy. The receptors were gathered from a female donor in good health, enrolled as a control in a pregnancy study. The conserved cysteine and the conserved F or W are not part of the CDR3 here. The order of the fields is J gene, V gene, D gene, CDR3 protein. The D gene is left open where the match is weak.

TRBJ2-7 | TRBV29-1 | TRBD2 | SVVVAGGYGQY
TRBJ1-2 | TRBV5-1 | TRBD1 | ASSLESGQGRFYGYT
TRBJ1-1 | TRBV13 | - | ASSLSGRNAEAF
TRBJ2-7 | TRBV9 | TRBD2 | ASSVGGGSHEQY
TRBJ2-5 | TRBV4-1 | - | ASSQPGQQETQY
TRBJ1-5 | TRBV9 | - | ASSSTSGSNQPQH
TRBJ1-1 | TRBV5-1 | - | ASSLGQGYTEAF
TRBJ2-3 | TRBV5-4 | TRBD2 | ASSLPLTSGGYADTQY
TRBJ1-1 | TRBV28 | - | ASSFTVNTEAF
TRBJ2-2 | TRBV19 | TRBD2 | ASRGLAANTGELF
TRBJ1-4 | TRBV7-2 | - | ASSLAGHLANEKLF
TRBJ2-1 | TRBV7-3 | TRBD1 | ASSTGQNNEQF
TRBJ1-5 | TRBV2 | TRBD1 | ASDLGQNNQPQH
TRBJ2-1 | TRBV16 | - | ASSPSREQF
TRBJ1-1 | TRBV10-3 | - | AISESVSGNTEAF
TRBJ2-1 | TRBV5-8 | TRBD1 | ASRTNRGSNEQF
TRBJ2-1 | TRBV2 | TRBD2 | ASSWTSGRVYNEQF
TRBJ2-7 | TRBV28 | TRBD2 | ATTRLAGEGGQY
TRBJ2-1 | TRBV4-1 | TRBD2 | ASSPGVGLAGIEGGNEQF
TRBJ2-4 | TRBV18 | - | ASSAGAKNIQY
TRBJ2-5 | TRBV28 | - | ASSFPRSGHRVQETQY
TRBJ2-5 | TRBV5-1 | - | ASSLVPRVSGETQY
TRBJ1-4 | TRBV7-9 | - | ASSRGAGEKLF
TRBJ1-1 | TRBV9 | - | ASSVGNQRAEAF
TRBJ2-1 | TRBV7-2 | TRBD1 | ASSLVWQGARNEQF
TRBJ2-1 | TRBV5-1 | - | ASSFREPYNEQF
TRBJ2-5 | TRBV5-1 | TRBD2 | ASSPGGVAGGETQY
TRBJ2-3 | TRBV4-3 | - | ASSQDRGYTDTQY
TRBJ1-6 | TRBV4-2 | - | ASSQEKHGYSPLH
TRBJ1-4 | TRBV5-6 | - | ASRYGQANEKLF
TRBJ2-7 | TRBV7-9 | TRBD2 | ASSSWTSGSIYEQY
TRBJ2-3 | TRBV7-6 | TRBD1 | ASGHPGQGADTQY
TRBJ1-6 | TRBV30 | - | ASQRGGDNSPLH
TRBJ1-5 | TRBV11-2 | - | ASSPDGIQPQH
TRBJ2-5 | TRBV7-6 | TRBD2 | ASSSTGAGGQKTQY
TRBJ2-7 | TRBV11-3 | - | ASSFFRESYEQY
TRBJ2-5 | TRBV15 | TRBD2 | ATTGGLAETQY
TRBJ2-1 | TRBV13 | - | ASSLASARYNEQF
TRBJ1-5 | TRBV7-2 | TRBD1 | ASSLRGQQPQH
TRBJ1-2 | TRBV2 | - | ASSLWGEYGYT
TRBJ1-1 | TRBV7-2 | - | ASSPPGNTEAF
TRBJ2-3 | TRBV5-1 | - | ASSSGFYGRQDTQY
TRBJ2-7 | TRBV18 | - | ASSPRQGDEQY
TRBJ1-1 | TRBV5-1 | TRBD1 | ASSPMDRGTEAF
TRBJ1-5 | TRBV2 | - | ASSGQTSNQPQH
TRBJ2-3 | TRBV29-1 | - | SVSRLRGGSTDTQY
TRBJ2-7 | TRBV28 | - | ASKDGYEQY
TRBJ2-7 | TRBV7-2 | TRBD1 | ASSFGTGREQY
TRBJ2-1 | TRBV28 | TRBD2 | ASSPAGLDLNEQF
TRBJ1-1 | TRBV11-2 | TRBD1 | ASSLLTGGTEAF
TRBJ1-1 | TRBV5-1 | - | ASSHWGRDTEAF
TRBJ1-1 | TRBV5-4 | - | ASSLGGLGGKSEAF
TRBJ1-2 | TRBV30 | TRBD1 | AWSRDRGAYGYT
TRBJ1-2 | TRBV21-1 | - | ASSKNRDRDSIVGGYT